One TCR beta chain is described in this entry. Its antigen is still unknown. The junction had 8 bases not matched to a gene; V was cut back by 6 bases and J by 0 bases. The CDR3 consists of 16 residues. Germline V gene sequence: CDR1 MNHEY, CDR2 SVGAGI. The sample is drawn from a study of T cells after yellow fever vaccination. Across the study: The authors prepared low-cell-number fractions using SMART-Seq v4 Ultra Low Input.

Study-wide points: Some clonotypes, a small share, were shared between CD4 and CD8 compartments. Peaking faster, on day 5 versus 15, the secondary response was nonetheless weaker.

Template-switching 5'RACE yielded the TCR cDNA; a universal primer site and UMIs were added in the process. MiXCR, applied by TCRdb to the 5' RACE reads, yields one record per CDR3 protein. Here the sample spans 400,000 or so distinct CDR3 sequences, roughly 20% being singletons. The receptor was isolated from a man younger than 30 who received the YFV17D yellow fever vaccine. The chain is built from TRBV6-5 and TRBJ1-1; the match to TRBD1 covers 9 bases. The sample consisted of PBMCs, taken before the yellow fever booster vaccination. In nucleotides, the CDR3 is TGTGCCAGCAGAGCTGACAGGGGGGATATGAACACTGAAGCTTTCTTT. Its translation is CASRADRGDMNTEAFF.